Listed here are 23 T cell receptor beta chains from one sample, sequenced in a study of T cells after yellow fever vaccination (dated 2019 in TCRdb). The treatment or condition label for this specimen denotes: live attenuated yellow fever vaccine strain. Receptors were amplified or captured by 5' RACE. Instrument used: Illumina HiSeq 2500. TCRdb reprocessed the public reads (quality trimming at Q25 with fastp, clone calling with MiXCR) and kept in-frame beta chains. Rows are combined by CDR3 protein, so each entry shows the most common genes and DNA. The sample data list 160,000 or so distinct CDR3 sequences, and approximately 6.7% of these were observed just once. More than 2.5% of the sample is in the top ten clones. The specimen was CD4+ T cells sorted from PBMCs, collected 4 to 6 days after the first yellow fever vaccination. Every receptor here comes from a young man who received the YFV17D yellow fever vaccine.

This clonotype was observed at least ten times. The rearrangement uses TRBV3-1 and TRBJ2-3; perhaps TRBD2 as D (5 bases). The V end was cut by 4 bases, the J end by 0 bases, with 11 bases between. Germline-derived CDR1 and CDR2 are LGHDT and YNNKEL (reference sequence). The CDR3 contains 15 residues. The CDR3 sequence: CASSPLGVSTDTQYF. The CDR3 DNA reads as TGTGCCAGCAGCCCTCTCGGGGTTAGCACAGATACGCAGTATTTT.

This sequence joins TRBV12-3 or TRBV12-4 and TRBJ2-6; 9 bases match TRBD1. After removal of 11 bases from V and 1 base from J, the junction contained 12 bases not matched to a gene. The CDR3 is made up of 17 amino acids. The CDR3 reads CAFCAGQGFSGANVLTF. The CDR3 coding sequence is TGTGCCTTCTGCGCGGGACAGGGTTTTTCTGGGGCCAACGTCCTGACTTTC.

A remark on this clonotype: A much larger clone sits a single nucleotide away, making a read error possible. V is TRBV7-2 and J is TRBJ2-2; D may be TRBD2 (5 bases). The CDR3 consists of 13 residues. CDR1 is SGHTA and CDR2 is FQGNSA in the germline V gene. Trimming left V 0 bases short and J 7 bases short, with 6 bases between. DNA of the CDR3: TGTGCCAGCAGCTTAGCGCGGGTCGGGGAGCTGTTTTTT. This gives the protein CASSLARVGELFF. Using reference TRBV7-2 and TRBJ2-2 for the parts outside the CDR3, the full variable domain is GAGVSQSPSNKVTEKGKDVELRCDPISGHTALYWYRQSLGQGLEFLIYFQGNSAPDKSGLPSDRFSAERTGGSVSTLTIQRTQQEDSAVYLCASSLARVGELFFGEGSRLTVL.

This clonotype was observed many times. The CDR3 coding sequence is TGTGCCAGCAGCCAAGATCTTGACTACCGCTACGAGCAGTACTTC. Its translation: CASSQDLDYRYEQYF. This chain connects TRBV4-2 to TRBJ2-7, with D tentatively TRBD2 (5 bases). Germline-derived CDR1 and CDR2 are LGHNA and YNFKEQ. CDR3 length equals 15 residues. The germline V and J ends were trimmed by 0 bases and 3 bases, with 12 bases remaining between them.

The chain has TRBV29-1 and TRBJ1-5, with 8 bases fitting TRBD1. Germline V lookup: CDR1 SQVTM, CDR2 ANQGSEA. J lost 2 bases, V lost 4 bases, and 19 bases had no gene match. CDR3 length: 19 residues. CDR3 loop: CSVVFQGATGVLGNQPQHF. DNA for the CDR3: TGCAGCGTTGTATTTCAGGGGGCGACTGGGGTTCTGGGCAATCAGCCCCAGCATTTT.

In its sample, this clonotype was seen a few times. The chain couples TRBV3-1 to TRBJ2-2, with 7 bases lining up with TRBD2. The junction had 14 bases not matched to a gene; V was cut back by 6 bases and J by 4 bases. The CDR3 runs to 17 residues. The germline CDR1 and CDR2 sequences are LGHDT and YNNKEL (reference sequence). CDR3 bases: TGTGCCAGCAGGTCTCGTGGCCTAGCGGATGGCACCGGGGAGCTGTTTTTT. Translating it yields CASRSRGLADGTGELFF. The full variable domain, rest sourced from reference TRBV3-1 and TRBJ2-2, is DTAVSQTPKYLVTQMGNDKSIKCEQNLGHDTMYWYKQDSKKFLKIMFSYNNKELIINETVPNRFSPKSPDKAHLNLHINSLELGDSAVYFCASRSRGLADGTGELFFGEGSRLTVL.

In its sample, this clonotype was seen many times. The V call is TRBV11-2, the J call TRBJ2-1, with a weak D call TRBD2 (7 bases). Germline CDR1 SGHAT, CDR2 FQNNGV. This CDR3 has 14 amino acids. The ends were cut back, 2 bases at V and 10 bases at J, with 15 bases in the middle. In DNA, the CDR3 is TGTGCCAGCAGCTTACCTCAAGGGGGGGGGGAGCAGTTCTTC. Protein sequence: CASSLPQGGGEQFF. The complete variable domain, with remaining parts taken from reference TRBV11-2 and TRBJ2-1, reads EAGVAQSPRYKIIEKRQSVAFWCNPISGHATLYWYQQILGQGPKLLIQFQNNGVVDDSQLPKDRFSAERLKGVDSTLKIQPAKLEDSAVYLCASSLPQGGGEQFFGPGTRLTVL.

This clonotype appeared a few times. This sequence joins TRBV4-1 and TRBJ1-3; D not resolved. Trimming left V 4 bases short and J 6 bases short, with 16 bases between. The CDR3 runs to 15 residues. Germline lookup yields CDR1 MGHRA and CDR2 YSYEKL. The CDR3 nucleotides read TGCGCCAGCAGCCCGACCCGCTGGGTTCAAAACACCATATATTTT. Translated, it gives CASSPTRWVQNTIYF.

The rearrangement links TRBV5-6 to TRBJ1-5; D ambiguous. CDR3 length equals 14 residues. With 2 bases removed from V and 0 bases from J, the gap between germline ends came to 6 bases. Germline assignment: CDR1 SGHDT and CDR2 YYEEEE. The CDR3 sequence is CASSFQASNQPQHF. In DNA, the CDR3 is TGTGCCAGCAGCTTCCAGGCTAGCAATCAGCCCCAGCATTTT. The full variable domain, completed using reference TRBV5-6 and TRBJ1-5, is DAGVTQSPTHLIKTRGQQVTLRCSPKSGHDTVSWYQQALGQGPQFIFQYYEEEERQRGNFPDRFSGHQFPNYSSELNVNALLLGDSALYLCASSFQASNQPQHFGDGTRLSIL.

This clonotype was observed many times. The chain uses TRBV5-1 and TRBJ2-5; either TRBD1 or TRBD2 may fit D (5 bases each). This CDR3 region has 13 residues. V shed 1 base and J shed 4 bases, with 8 bases lying between them. From germline, CDR1 is SGHRS and CDR2 YFSETQ. The CDR3 DNA is TGCGCCAGCAGCTTGTACGGGACAGAGACCCAGTACTTC. The encoded protein is CASSLYGTETQYF.

At least ten counts were recorded for this clonotype. The chain links TRBV5-1 to TRBJ2-5; 7 bases match TRBD2. Germline CDR1 is SGHRS and CDR2 is YFSETQ. This CDR3 is built from 14 residues. Unmatched junction bases numbered 4, after V lost 0 bases and J lost 5 bases. As DNA, the CDR3 is TGCGCCAGCAGCTTGGTCCCCGGGGGGGAGACCCAGTACTTC. Translated: CASSLVPGGETQYF.

This clonotype was detected ten times or more. This rearrangement joins TRBV7-2 to TRBJ1-3; unclear D gene. CDR1 is SGHTA, CDR2 FQGNSA, per germline. Trimming removed 5 bases from V and 8 bases from J, with 16 bases in between. The CDR3 consists of 14 residues. The CDR3 here is CASSPAVWGDTIYF. The CDR3 DNA reads TGTGCCAGCAGCCCAGCCGTTTGGGGAGACACCATATATTTT.

This chain links TRBV12-3 or TRBV12-4 with TRBJ1-2; no clear D gene. The CDR3 sequence is 13 residues long. V dropped 5 bases and J dropped 7 bases, with 14 bases sitting between them. The CDR3 reads CASSKGPVGGYTF. CDR3 nucleotides: TGTGCCAGCAGTAAGGGTCCAGTTGGTGGCTACACCTTC.

The chain is built from TRBV19 and TRBJ1-1; D remains ambiguous. Trimming took off 6 bases at V and 1 base at J, with 9 bases between the two ends. From germline, CDR1 is LNHDA and CDR2 SQIVND (reference sequence). The CDR3 loop spans 13 amino acids. CDR3 in amino acids: CASRTQTNTEAFF. In DNA, the CDR3 is TGTGCCAGTAGAACGCAGACGAACACTGAAGCTTTCTTT.

The genes are TRBV2 and TRBJ1-2; a possible D gene is TRBD1 (6 bases). In germline, CDR1 is SNHLY, CDR2 FYNNEI. This CDR3 is 13 amino acids long. Trimming took off 6 bases at V and 7 bases at J, with 15 bases between the two ends. CDR3 amino acids: CASRPGAVGGYTF. The CDR3 nucleotides read TGTGCCAGCAGACCAGGGGCCGTCGGTGGCTACACCTTC.

This clonotype has ten or more counts. The J gene is TRBJ2-5, the V gene TRBV9, with D maybe TRBD1 (6 bases). CDR3 size: 15 residues. V lost 0 bases, J lost 7 bases, and 16 bases lay in between. The germline V gene encodes CDR1 SGDLS and CDR2 YYNGEE. CDR3 in DNA: TGTGCCAGCAGCGTAGGGACAGATAAATTTGCGACCCAGTACTTC. It specifies CASSVGTDKFATQYF.

The CDR3 is CAWASVGHYEQFF. CDR3 DNA: TGTGCCTGGGCTAGCGTGGGGCACTATGAGCAGTTCTTC. The V call is TRBV30, the J call TRBJ2-1; TRBD2 is a possible D gene (6 bases). The V and J ends lost 5 bases and 8 bases respectively, with 16 bases between them. CDR1 and CDR2 (germline): GTSNPN, SVGIG (reference sequence). The CDR3 length is 13 residues.

This clonotype was seen repeatedly, ten times or more. The chain employs TRBV24-1 and TRBJ2-2, with 11 bases aligning to TRBD2. Looked up from germline, CDR1 is KGHDR and CDR2 is SFDVKD. The CDR3 contains 20 residues. The V gene end was trimmed by 0 bases and the J gene end by 4 bases; junction bases not matched to a gene: 12. The CDR3 nucleotides read TGTGCCACCAGTGATTTGAAACTAGCGGGGGTCCCTGGATTCACCGGGGAGCTGTTTTTT. Translation gives CATSDLKLAGVPGFTGELFF.

This clonotype was recorded many times. CDR3 sequence (DNA): TGTGCCAGTAACAATCGGCAGAGAAATGAAAAACTGTTTTTT. Protein: CASNNRQRNEKLFF. The genes are TRBV19 and TRBJ1-4; D gene unclear. The germline V gene encodes CDR1 LNHDA and CDR2 SQIVND (reference sequence). V was trimmed by 7 bases and J by 5 bases, leaving 14 bases between them. This CDR3 comprises 14 residues.

This clonotype was observed at least ten times. The chain is built from TRBV24-1 and TRBJ2-3; no clear D gene. The CDR3 is 13 residues long. Germline CDR1 is KGHDR and CDR2 is SFDVKD. Trimming pared 3 bases from V and 8 bases from J, leaving 11 bases between. The CDR3 DNA reads as TGTGCCACCAGTGATGTGACCGGACGTACGCAGTATTTT. This sequence encodes CATSDVTGRTQYF.

This clonotype appeared many times. The J gene is TRBJ1-1, the V gene TRBV10-1; 9 positions agree with TRBD1. Germline V gene sequence: CDR1 WNHNN, CDR2 SYGVQD (reference sequence). This CDR3 has 15 amino acids. Losses at the gene ends were 6 bases for V and 3 bases for J; bases not matched to a gene: 8. CDR3 in amino acids: CASSPGQGVHTEAFF. The DNA for the CDR3 is TGCGCCAGCAGCCCGGGACAGGGTGTACACACTGAAGCTTTCTTT.

This clonotype was detected a few times. V is TRBV7-2 and J is TRBJ2-7; TRBD1 matches 8 bases. J lost 5 bases, V lost 2 bases, and 11 bases had no gene match. CDR1 SGHTA and CDR2 FQGNSA come from the germline V gene. This CDR3 contains 16 residues. The CDR3 DNA reads TGTGCCAGCAGCTTATGGGGCGCAGGGGGCCGCCACGAGCAGTACGTC. This translates into CASSLWGAGGRHEQYV.

This clonotype was picked up many times. The chain couples TRBV7-3 to TRBJ2-1; the match to TRBD2 covers 8 bases. Germline CDR1 is SGHTA and CDR2 is FQGTGA. V shed 0 bases and J 5 bases; nucleotides not matched to a gene: 6. This CDR3 is built from 16 residues. The CDR3: CASSLTGRGGHNEQFF. CDR3 DNA: TGTGCCAGCAGCTTAACGGGCCGGGGGGGCCACAATGAGCAGTTCTTC.